This T cell receptor beta chain derives from a study of blood T cell repertoires in COVID-19. Study overall: Some COVID-19 samples were acute and others convalescent; all came from the United States, Italy and Spain. PBMCs, B-cell-depleted T cells, or T cells provided the cDNA or gDNA that made up the material.

V was pared by 2 bases and J by 7 bases, with 12 bases between. This CDR3 has 14 residues. Germline V lookup: CDR1 LNHDA, CDR2 SQIVND (reference sequence). As processed by the authors: Researchers report that nucleated cell counts were estimated from reference gene primer amplification. The method was immunoSEQ multiplex PCR; TCRdb's version includes in-frame clones alone and lacks a portion of them. V and J calls and clone size follow that table, whereas D and trimming were derived from the DNA. This table has 90,000 to 140,000 clones, 65% to 90% appearing once. The source material was peripheral blood. This chain links TRBV19 with TRBJ2-1, with a tentative D call TRBD2 (6 bases). The clonotype comes from an elderly man with acute or convalescent COVID-19. The CDR3 sequence is CASSISVAGNEQFF. The CDR3 DNA is TGTGCCAGTAGTATATCGGTGGCGGGGAATGAGCAGTTCTTC.